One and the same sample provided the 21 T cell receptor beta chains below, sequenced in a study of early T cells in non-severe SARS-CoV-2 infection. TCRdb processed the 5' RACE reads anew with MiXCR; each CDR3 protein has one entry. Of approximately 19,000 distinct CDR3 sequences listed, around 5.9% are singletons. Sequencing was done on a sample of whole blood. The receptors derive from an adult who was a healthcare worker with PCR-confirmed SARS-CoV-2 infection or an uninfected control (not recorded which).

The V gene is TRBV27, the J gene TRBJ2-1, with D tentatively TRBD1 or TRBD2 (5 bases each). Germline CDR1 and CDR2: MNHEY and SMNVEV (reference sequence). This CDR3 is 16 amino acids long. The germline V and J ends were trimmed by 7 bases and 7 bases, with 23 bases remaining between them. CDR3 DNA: TGTGCCAGCACCCCTGAGGGGACCCCGAGGTCGAATGAGCAGTTCTTC. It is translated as CASTPEGTPRSNEQFF.

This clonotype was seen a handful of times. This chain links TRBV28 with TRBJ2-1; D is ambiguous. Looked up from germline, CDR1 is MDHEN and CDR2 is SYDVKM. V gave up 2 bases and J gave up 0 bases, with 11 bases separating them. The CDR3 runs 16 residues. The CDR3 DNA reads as TGTGCCAGCAGTTTACATTCTGAGAGCTCCTACAATGAGCAGTTCTTC. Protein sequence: CASSLHSESSYNEQFF.

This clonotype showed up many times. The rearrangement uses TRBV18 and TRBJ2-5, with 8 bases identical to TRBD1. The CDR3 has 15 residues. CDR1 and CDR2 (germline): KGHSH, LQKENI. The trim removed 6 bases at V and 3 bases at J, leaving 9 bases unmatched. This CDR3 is CASSLQGAREETQYF. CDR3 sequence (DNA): TGTGCCAGCTCTCTTCAGGGGGCCCGCGAAGAGACCCAGTACTTC.

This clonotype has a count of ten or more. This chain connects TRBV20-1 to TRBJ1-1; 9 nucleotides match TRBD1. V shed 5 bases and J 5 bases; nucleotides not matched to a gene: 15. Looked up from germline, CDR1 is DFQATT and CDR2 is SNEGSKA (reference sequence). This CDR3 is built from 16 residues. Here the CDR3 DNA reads TGCAGTGCTCTCCCGGGACAGGGAGGTCCCTGGACTGAAGCTTTCTTT. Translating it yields CSALPGQGGPWTEAFF.

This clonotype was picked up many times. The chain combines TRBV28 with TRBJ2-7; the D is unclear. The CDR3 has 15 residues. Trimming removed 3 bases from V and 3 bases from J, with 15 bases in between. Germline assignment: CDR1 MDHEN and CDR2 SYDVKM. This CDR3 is CASSLAPPLGYEQYF. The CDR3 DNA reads TGTGCCAGCAGTTTGGCCCCCCCCCTCGGCTACGAGCAGTACTTC.

This CDR3 reads CASSEGSGGNEQFF. In nucleotides, the CDR3 is TGTGCCAGCAGTGAAGGTAGCGGGGGCAATGAGCAGTTCTTC. V usage is TRBV6-1 and J usage is TRBJ2-1; 9 bases map to TRBD2. This CDR3 is 14 amino acids long. Germline loops: CDR1 MNHNS, CDR2 SASEGT. The J segment lost 6 bases and the V segment lost 1 base, leaving 1 base of the junction unmatched.

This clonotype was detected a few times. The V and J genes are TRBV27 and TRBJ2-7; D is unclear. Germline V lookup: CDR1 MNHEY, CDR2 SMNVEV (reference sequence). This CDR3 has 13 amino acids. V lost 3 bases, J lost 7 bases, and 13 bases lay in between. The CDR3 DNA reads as TGTGCCAGCAGTTTCGGGCCCCGGCGAGAGCAGTACTTC. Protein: CASSFGPRREQYF.

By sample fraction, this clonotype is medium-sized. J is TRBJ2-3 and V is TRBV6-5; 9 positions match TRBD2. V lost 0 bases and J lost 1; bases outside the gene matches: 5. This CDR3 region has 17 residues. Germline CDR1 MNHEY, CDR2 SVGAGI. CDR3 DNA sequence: TGTGCCAGCAGTTACTCGACGCTAGCGGGACGCACAGATACGCAGTATTTT. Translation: CASSYSTLAGRTDTQYF.

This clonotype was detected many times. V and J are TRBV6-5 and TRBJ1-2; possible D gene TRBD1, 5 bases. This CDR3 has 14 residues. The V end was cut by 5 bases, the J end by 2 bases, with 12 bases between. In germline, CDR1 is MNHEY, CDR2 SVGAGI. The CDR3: CASSLNRDNYGYTF. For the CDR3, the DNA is TGTGCCAGCAGTCTAAACCGGGACAACTATGGCTACACCTTC.

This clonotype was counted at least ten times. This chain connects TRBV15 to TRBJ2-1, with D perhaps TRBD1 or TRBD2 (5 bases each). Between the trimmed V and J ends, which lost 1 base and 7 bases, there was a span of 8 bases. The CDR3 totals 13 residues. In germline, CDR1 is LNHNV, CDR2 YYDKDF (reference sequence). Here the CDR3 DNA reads TGTGCCACCAGCAGAGGGGACCTAAATGAGCAGTTCTTC. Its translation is CATSRGDLNEQFF.

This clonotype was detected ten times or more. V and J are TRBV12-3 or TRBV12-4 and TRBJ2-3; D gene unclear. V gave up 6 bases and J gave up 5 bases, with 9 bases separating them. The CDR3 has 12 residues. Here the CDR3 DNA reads TGTGCCAGCAGCCTCAACGGAGATACGCAGTATTTT. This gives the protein CASSLNGDTQYF.

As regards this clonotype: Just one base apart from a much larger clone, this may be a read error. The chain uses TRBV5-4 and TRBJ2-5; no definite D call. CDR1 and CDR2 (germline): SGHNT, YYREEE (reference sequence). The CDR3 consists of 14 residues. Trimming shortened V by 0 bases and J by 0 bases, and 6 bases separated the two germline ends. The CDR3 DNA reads TGTGCCAGCAGCTTGGCCGGGTACCAAGAGACCCAGTACTTC. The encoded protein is CASSLAGYQETQYF.

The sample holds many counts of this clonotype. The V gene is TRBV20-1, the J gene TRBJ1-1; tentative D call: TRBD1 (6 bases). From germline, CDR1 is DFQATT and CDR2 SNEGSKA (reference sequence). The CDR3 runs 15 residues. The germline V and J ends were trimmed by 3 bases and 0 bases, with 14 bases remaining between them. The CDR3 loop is CSARGGQTMNTEAFF. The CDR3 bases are TGCAGTGCTAGGGGGGGGCAAACCATGAACACTGAAGCTTTCTTT.

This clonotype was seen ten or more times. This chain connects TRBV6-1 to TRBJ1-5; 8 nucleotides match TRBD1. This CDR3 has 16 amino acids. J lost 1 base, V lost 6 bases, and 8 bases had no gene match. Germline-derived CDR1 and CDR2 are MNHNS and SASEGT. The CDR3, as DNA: TGTGCCAGCAGCCCCACAGGGGGTTGGAGCAATCAGCCCCAGCATTTT. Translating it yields CASSPTGGWSNQPQHF.

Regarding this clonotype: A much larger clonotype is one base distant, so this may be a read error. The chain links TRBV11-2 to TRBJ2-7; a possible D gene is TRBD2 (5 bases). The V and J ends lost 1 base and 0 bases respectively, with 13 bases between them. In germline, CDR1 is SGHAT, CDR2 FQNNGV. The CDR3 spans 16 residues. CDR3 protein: CASSLGASRSSYEQYF. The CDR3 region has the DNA TGTGCCAGCAGCTTAGGCGCTAGCAGGAGCTCCTACGAGCAGTACTTC. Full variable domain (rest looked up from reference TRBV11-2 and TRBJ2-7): EAGVAQSPRYKIIEKRQSVAFWCNPISGHATLYWYQQILGQGPKLLIQFQNNGVVDDSQLPKDRFSAERLKGVDSTLKIQPAKLEDSAVYLCASSLGASRSSYEQYFGPGTRLTVT.

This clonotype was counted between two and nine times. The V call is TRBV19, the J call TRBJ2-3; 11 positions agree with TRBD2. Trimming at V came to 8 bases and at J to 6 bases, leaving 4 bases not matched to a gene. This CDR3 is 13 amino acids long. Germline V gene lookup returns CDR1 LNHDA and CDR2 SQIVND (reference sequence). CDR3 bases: TGTGCCAGTCGTAGCGGGAGGGCGGATACGCAGTATTTT. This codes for CASRSGRADTQYF. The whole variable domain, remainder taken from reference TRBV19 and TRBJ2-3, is DGGITQSPKYLFRKEGQNVTLSCEQNLNHDAMYWYRQDPGQGLRLIYYSQIVNDFQKGDIAEGYSVSREKKESFPLTVTSAQKNPTAFYLCASRSGRADTQYFGPGTRLTVL.

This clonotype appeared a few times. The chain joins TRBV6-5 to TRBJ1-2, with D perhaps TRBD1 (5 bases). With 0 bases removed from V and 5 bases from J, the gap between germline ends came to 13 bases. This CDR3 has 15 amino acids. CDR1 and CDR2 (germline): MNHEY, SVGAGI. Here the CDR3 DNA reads TGTGCCAGCAGTTACTCGAGAGGGACTGGTTATGGCTACACCTTC. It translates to CASSYSRGTGYGYTF.

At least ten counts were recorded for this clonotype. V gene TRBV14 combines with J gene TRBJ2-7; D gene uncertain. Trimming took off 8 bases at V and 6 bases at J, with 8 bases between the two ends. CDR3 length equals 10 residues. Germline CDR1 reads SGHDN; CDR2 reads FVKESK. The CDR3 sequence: CASPSAEQYF. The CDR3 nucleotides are TGTGCCAGCCCATCGGCCGAGCAGTACTTC. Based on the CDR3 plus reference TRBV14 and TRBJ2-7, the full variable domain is EAGVTQFPSHSVIEKGQTVTLRCDPISGHDNLYWYRRVMGKEIKFLLHFVKESKQDESGMPNNRFLAERTGGTYSTLKVQPAELEDSGVYFCASPSAEQYFGPGTRLTVT.

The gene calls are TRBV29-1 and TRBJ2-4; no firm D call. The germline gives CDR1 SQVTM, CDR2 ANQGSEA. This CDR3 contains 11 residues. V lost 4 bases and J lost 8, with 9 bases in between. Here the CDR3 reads CSVAVSDIQYF. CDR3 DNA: TGCAGCGTTGCGGTGAGCGACATTCAGTACTTC.

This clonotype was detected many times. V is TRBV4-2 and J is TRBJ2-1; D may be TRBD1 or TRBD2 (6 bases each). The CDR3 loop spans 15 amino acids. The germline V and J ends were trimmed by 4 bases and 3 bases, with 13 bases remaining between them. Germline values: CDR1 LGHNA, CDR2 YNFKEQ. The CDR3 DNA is TGTGCCAGCAGCCCGCCGGGGGCGCGCTACAATGAGCAGTTCTTC. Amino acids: CASSPPGARYNEQFF.

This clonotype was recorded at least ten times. CDR3 nucleotides: TGTGCCAGCAGCTTATCCCATAGTATCCAGGCTCGGGCTGAAGCTTTCTTT. Its translation is CASSLSHSIQARAEAFF. The chain is built from TRBV7-9 and TRBJ1-1; no clear D gene. From germline, CDR1 is SEHNR and CDR2 FQNEAQ (reference sequence). Trimming left V 2 bases short and J 6 bases short, with 22 bases between. The CDR3 is 17 residues long. The full variable domain, with the rest looked up from reference TRBV7-9 and TRBJ1-1, is DTGVSQNPRHKITKRGQNVTFRCDPISEHNRLYWYRQTLGQGPEFLTYFQNEAQLEKSRLLSDRFSAERPKGSFSTLEIQRTEQGDSAMYLCASSLSHSIQARAEAFFGQGTRLTVV.